This T cell receptor beta chain is drawn from a study of technical replicates of blood from a handful of donors. Data came from immunoSEQ multiplex PCR; TCRdb stores just in-frame clones and leaves some out. The sample holds roughly 60,000 clones, 86% seen once. The table lists this clone with a count of one. Germline CDR1 and CDR2: SGHRS and YFSETQ. Trimming left V 2 bases short and J 4 bases short, with 12 bases between. The CDR3 has 14 amino acids. The receptor comes from a human donor in good health. Some clones in this sample may be carry-over from other donors' samples. The sequenced material came from PBMCs. The chain links TRBV5-1 to TRBJ1-1; weak D call: TRBD1 (6 bases). DNA of the CDR3: TGCGCCAGCAGCTTCCGAGGGGGTACCACTGAAGCTTTCTTT. Translated, it gives CASSFRGGTTEAFF.